This T cell receptor beta chain was observed in a study of cytomegalovirus exposure and HLA in healthy donors. The PCR made use of 60 Vbeta and 13 Jbeta primers. TCRdb's copy holds only in-frame clones and misses some; the assay was immunoSEQ multiplex PCR. The table has roughly 200,000 clones, 86% seen once; the top ten hold roughly 0.33%. Losses at the gene ends were 4 bases for V and 5 bases for J; bases not matched to a gene: 11. Germline V gives CDR1 SGHRS, CDR2 YFSETQ. There are 17 residues in the CDR3. What was sequenced was PBMCs. The chain employs TRBV5-1 and TRBJ2-2, with 10 bases matching TRBD1. The sequence derives from a woman in her 30s in good health and CMV-seronegative. CDR3 protein: CASSQHRQGAGTGELFF. DNA for the CDR3: TGCGCCAGCAGCCAACACCGACAGGGGGCAGGTACCGGGGAGCTGTTTTTT.